This T cell receptor (beta chain) was captured in a study of long-term antiretroviral therapy in people with HIV (dated by TCRdb to 2022 to 2024). In the study overall: The earliest samples were collected approximately a decade before the 2015 WHO recommendation for immediate ART, a period when ART was typically delayed until CD4 counts fell. A retrospective serial study tested whether ART initiation and durable HIV suppression were associated with changes in peripheral blood TRB repertoire composition and diversity. A total of 192 cryopreserved PBMC samples came from 30 adults with confirmed HIV infection and were collected serially over a mean of roughly six years (range 1-12). Among the roughly 30 participants with HIV, ten to twelve were female. Test extractions of a monoclonal T-cell line alongside approximately 34 polyclonal samples showed no cross-contamination during QIAcube processing.

In the case of this clone: The antigen it binds to is not known. The record has no base qualities; no much larger clone is one base away.

Participants were included only if at least one PBMC sample before ART initiation and at least two post-ART samples were available. Treatment was received in the United States of America by all participants with HIV. Before DNA extraction, cryopreserved samples of 1-10 million PBMC were thawed and washed. At the time of the earliest PBMC sample for each participant with HIV, ages ranged from about 23 to 60 years. PBMC samples from each participant spanned 1-4 timepoints before ART initiation and 2-8 timepoints after ART initiation, with a median of 7 samples. Serial HIV viral load, CD4+ T-cell count, ART history and demographic data were obtained for every participant. Genomic DNA was extracted from unsorted PBMC with a Qiagen kit on a QIAcube, with processing performed in batches of 12 samples. The research as a whole found: Samples dated from the mid-2000s to the late 2010s, and the ART regimens used may be less effective than current ones. Owing to limited PBMC availability, only the TCR beta chain was sequenced, without alpha chain pairing. Compared with controls, HIV repertoires had narrower CDR3 length ranges, and the network structure pointed to an antigen-experienced repertoire that shifted only slightly toward naive after ART. Because pre-ART samples had limited cell numbers, profiling was done on unsorted PBMC rather than on sorted CD4+ and CD8+ T cells. Starting ART was linked to a significant rise in TRB diversity, yet even with long-term ART the diversity remained significantly lower than in transplant donor controls. No data were available on ART adherence, viral resistance or therapy changes, limiting inferences about post-ART repertoire changes. The repertoire was dominated across all time points by expanded TRB clones identified before ART initiation, although this dominance was seen to fluctuate and to decrease in many PLHIV after ART.

The immunoSEQ hsTCRB v3.0 assay was used at survey level resolution to sequence the TRB variable region. TRB sequencing targeted a depth of about 40,000-50,000 T-cell genomes per sample. An Illumina MiSeq with a v3 150-cycle kit was used to sequence the pooled TRB libraries. In the paper's pipeline: Analysis of repertoires was carried out in R inside a reproducible Nextflow workflow spanning QC, data transformation and analysis. LymphoSeq2, an R package for exploring AIRR-Seq data, was used to implement the custom analyses. Several samples that yielded fewer than 5000 total TRB sequences were excluded, so that some 190 HIV repertoires were analyzed. Of the roughly 180 retained HIV repertoires, about 59 were collected before and more than 120 after ART initiation. Each repertoire was downsampled to 5000 TRB nucleotide sequences, and summary statistics were averaged across 100 downsampling iterations. The analysis kept only TRB sequences whose CDR3 regions were at least seven amino acids long. A Shannon entropy-derived clonality score and the Gini coefficient were used to measure diversity. In repertoire networks, the top 5000 CDR3 amino acid sequences were linked whenever an edit distance of one separated two sequences. For TRB CDR3 amino acid sequences, GLIPH2 was used to predict antigen specificity groups and MHC restriction. CDR3 amino acid sequences were matched against VDJdb and McPAS-TCR to flag known CMV, EBV, HIV or tissue antigen associations. Pre-ART, post-ART and control groups were compared with Wilcoxon signed-rank tests and Holm-Bonferroni correction. TCRdb's version of the immuneACCESS table is confined to in-frame rearrangements and falls short of the full clone set. An unresolved V gene accounts for under half of the shortfall where checked; the remainder is of unknown origin. V, J and clone size reflect that table, while D and trimming were determined from the DNA. The sample table records about 25,000 clones; 70% to 85% of these occur just once. The ten top clones hold 5.7% of the sample.

Per the germline V gene, MDHEN is the CDR1 and SYDVKM is the CDR2. From cysteine to phenylalanine, the CDR3 is 17 amino acids long. The entry retains the CDR3 DNA only, 51 bases that are in frame from base 1. The V end loses 2 bases and the J end loses 3 bases, and a stretch of 19 bases separates them. The source material was unsorted PBMCs, sampled 4.4 years after starting antiretroviral therapy. The chain links TRBV28 with TRBJ1-1; no D gene is confidently identified. The origin of this receptor is a man aged 25 to 45 with HIV. Here the CDR3 is given as CASSLAVPFNADTEAFF. Read as DNA, the sequence is TGTGCCAGCAGTTTAGCCGTCCCGTTCAACGCGGACACTGAAGCTTTCTTT.